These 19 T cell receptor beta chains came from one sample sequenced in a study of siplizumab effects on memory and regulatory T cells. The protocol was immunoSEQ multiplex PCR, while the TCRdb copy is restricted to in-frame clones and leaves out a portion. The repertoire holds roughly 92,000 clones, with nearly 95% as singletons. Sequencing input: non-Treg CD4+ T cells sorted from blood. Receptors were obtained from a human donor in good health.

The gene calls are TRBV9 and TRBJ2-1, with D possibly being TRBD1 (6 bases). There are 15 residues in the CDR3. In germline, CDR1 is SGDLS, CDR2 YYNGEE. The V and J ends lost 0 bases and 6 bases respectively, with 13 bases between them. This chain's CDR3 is CASSVDILQGNEQFF. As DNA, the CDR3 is TGTGCCAGCAGCGTAGACATATTACAGGGCAATGAGCAGTTCTTC.

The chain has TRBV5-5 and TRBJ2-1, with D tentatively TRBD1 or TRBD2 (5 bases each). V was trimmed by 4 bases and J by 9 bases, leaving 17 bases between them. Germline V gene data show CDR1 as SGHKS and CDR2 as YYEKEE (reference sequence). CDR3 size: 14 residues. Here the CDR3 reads CASSLSGTKVEQFF. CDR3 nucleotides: TGTGCCAGCAGCCTATCCGGGACGAAAGTTGAGCAGTTCTTC.

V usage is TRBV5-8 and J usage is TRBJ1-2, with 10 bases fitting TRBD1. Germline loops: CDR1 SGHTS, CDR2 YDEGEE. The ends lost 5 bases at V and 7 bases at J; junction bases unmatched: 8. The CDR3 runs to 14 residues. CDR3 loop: CASRPGTGASGYTF. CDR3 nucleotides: TGTGCCAGCAGACCCGGGACAGGGGCGTCTGGCTACACCTTC.

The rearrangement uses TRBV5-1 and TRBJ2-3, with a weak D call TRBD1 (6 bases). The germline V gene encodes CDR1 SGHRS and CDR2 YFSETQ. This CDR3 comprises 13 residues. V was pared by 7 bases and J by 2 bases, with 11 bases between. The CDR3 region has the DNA TGCGCCAGCGTTGGGGACAACACAGATACGCAGTATTTT. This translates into CASVGDNTDTQYF.

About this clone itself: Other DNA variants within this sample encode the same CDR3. DNA of the CDR3: TGTGCCTGGAGTGTACAGGGTACAGATACGCAGTATTTT. Protein: CAWSVQGTDTQYF. This sequence joins TRBV30 and TRBJ2-3; TRBD1 is a possible D gene (6 bases). This CDR3 is built from 13 residues. V was shortened by 0 bases and J by 3 bases, with 7 bases between the two germline ends. Germline V gives CDR1 GTSNPN, CDR2 SVGIG (reference sequence).

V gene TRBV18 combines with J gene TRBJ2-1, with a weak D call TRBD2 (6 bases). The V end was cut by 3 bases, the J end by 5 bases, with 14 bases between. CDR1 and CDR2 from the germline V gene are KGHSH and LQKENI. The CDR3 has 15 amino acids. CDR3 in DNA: TGTGCCAGCTCACCGAGGCCGGGACTGAACAATGAGCAGTTCTTC. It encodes CASSPRPGLNNEQFF.

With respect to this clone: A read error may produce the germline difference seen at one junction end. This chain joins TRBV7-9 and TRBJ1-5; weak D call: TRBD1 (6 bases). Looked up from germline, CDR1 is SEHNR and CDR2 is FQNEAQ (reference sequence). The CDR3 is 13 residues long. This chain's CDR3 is CASSLGGDQPQHF. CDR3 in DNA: TGTGCCAGCAGTTTAGGGGGGGATCAGCCCCAGCATTTT.

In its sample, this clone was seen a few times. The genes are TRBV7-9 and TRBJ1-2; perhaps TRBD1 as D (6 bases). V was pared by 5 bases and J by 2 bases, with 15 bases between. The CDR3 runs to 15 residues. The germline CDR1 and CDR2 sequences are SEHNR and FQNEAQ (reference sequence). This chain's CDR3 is CASSQIQGANYGYTF. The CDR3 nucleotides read TGTGCCAGCAGCCAAATACAGGGTGCAAACTATGGCTACACCTTC. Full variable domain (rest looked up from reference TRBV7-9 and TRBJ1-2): DTGVSQNPRHKITKRGQNVTFRCDPISEHNRLYWYRQTLGQGPEFLTYFQNEAQLEKSRLLSDRFSAERPKGSFSTLEIQRTEQGDSAMYLCASSQIQGANYGYTFGSGTRLTVV.

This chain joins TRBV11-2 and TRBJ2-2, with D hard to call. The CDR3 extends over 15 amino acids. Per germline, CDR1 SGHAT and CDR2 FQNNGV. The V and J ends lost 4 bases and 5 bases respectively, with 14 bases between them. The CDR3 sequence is CASSSFGQSTGELFF. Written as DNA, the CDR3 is TGTGCCAGCAGCTCCTTTGGGCAGAGTACCGGGGAGCTGTTTTTT.

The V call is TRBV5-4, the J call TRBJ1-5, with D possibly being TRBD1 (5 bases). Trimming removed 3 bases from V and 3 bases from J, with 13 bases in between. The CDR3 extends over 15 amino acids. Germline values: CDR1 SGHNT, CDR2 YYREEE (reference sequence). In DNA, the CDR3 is TGTGCCAGCAGCTCGATAGGGGAGGTCAATCAGCCCCAGCATTTT. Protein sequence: CASSSIGEVNQPQHF. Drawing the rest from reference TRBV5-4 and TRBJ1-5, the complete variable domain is ETGVTQSPTHLIKTRGQQVTLRCSSQSGHNTVSWYQQALGQGPQFIFQYYREEENGRGNFPPRFSGLQFPNYSSELNVNALELDDSALYLCASSSIGEVNQPQHFGDGTRLSIL.

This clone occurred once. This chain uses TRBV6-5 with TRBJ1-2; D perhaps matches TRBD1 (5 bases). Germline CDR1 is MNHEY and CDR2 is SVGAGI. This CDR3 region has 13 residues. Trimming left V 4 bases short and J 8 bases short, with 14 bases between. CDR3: CASSFGGTAGYTF. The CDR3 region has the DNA TGTGCCAGCAGTTTTGGTGGGACGGCGGGCTACACCTTC.

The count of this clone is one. The CDR3 reads CASSLGRTHEQYF. The DNA for the CDR3 is TGTGCCAGCAGCTTAGGACGGACCCACGAGCAGTACTTC. The chain is built from TRBV7-2 and TRBJ2-7; D ambiguous. From germline, CDR1 is SGHTA and CDR2 FQGNSA. V was clipped by 1 base and J by 5 bases, with 9 bases between them. The CDR3 runs to 13 residues.

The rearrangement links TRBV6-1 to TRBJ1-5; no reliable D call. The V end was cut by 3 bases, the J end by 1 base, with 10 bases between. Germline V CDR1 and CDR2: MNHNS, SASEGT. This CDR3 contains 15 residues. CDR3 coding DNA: TGTGCCAGCAGTGAGGGCGTTCAGAGCAATCAGCCCCAGCATTTT. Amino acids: CASSEGVQSNQPQHF.

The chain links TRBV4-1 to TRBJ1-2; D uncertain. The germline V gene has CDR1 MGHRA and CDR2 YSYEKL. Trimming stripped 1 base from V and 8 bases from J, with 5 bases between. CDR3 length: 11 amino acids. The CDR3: CASSQGRGYTF. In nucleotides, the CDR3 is TGCGCCAGCAGCCAAGGGCGGGGCTACACCTTC.

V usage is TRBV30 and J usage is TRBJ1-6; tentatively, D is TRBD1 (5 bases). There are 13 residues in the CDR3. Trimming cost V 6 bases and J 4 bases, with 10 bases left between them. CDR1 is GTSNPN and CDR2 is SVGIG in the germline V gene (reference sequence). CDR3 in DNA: TGTGCCTGTTCTGGGGGGTATAATTCACCCCTCCACTTT. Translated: CACSGGYNSPLHF.

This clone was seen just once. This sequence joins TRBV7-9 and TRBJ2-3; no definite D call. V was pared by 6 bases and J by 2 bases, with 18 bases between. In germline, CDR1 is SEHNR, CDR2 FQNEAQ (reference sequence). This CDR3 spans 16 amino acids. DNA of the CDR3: TGTGCCAGCAGTCCAGACCCCCTGGGGTACACAGATACGCAGTATTTT. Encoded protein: CASSPDPLGYTDTQYF.

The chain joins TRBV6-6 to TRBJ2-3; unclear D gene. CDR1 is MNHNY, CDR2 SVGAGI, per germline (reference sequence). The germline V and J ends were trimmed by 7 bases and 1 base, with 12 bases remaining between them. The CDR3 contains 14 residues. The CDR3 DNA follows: TGTGCCAGCATTTCAGACACCCGCACAGATACGCAGTATTTT. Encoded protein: CASISDTRTDTQYF.

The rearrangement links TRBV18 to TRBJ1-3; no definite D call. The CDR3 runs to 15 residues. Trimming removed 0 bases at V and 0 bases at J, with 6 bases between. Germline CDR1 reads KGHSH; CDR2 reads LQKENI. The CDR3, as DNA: TGTGCCAGCTCACCACCGGGCAGCTCTGGAAACACCATATATTTT. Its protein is CASSPPGSSGNTIYF.

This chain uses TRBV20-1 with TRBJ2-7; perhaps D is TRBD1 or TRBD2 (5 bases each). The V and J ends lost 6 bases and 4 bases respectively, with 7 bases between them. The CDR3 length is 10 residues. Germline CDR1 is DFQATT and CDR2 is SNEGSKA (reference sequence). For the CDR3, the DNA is TGCAGTGCGGGACCGTACGAGCAGTACTTC. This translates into CSAGPYEQYF.